This entry describes one T cell receptor beta chain. This entry comes from a study of blood T cell repertoires in COVID-19. Study-level background: T cells, B-cell-depleted T cells, or PBMCs provided the cDNA or gDNA that served as material.

As processed by the authors: The authors estimated nucleated cell counts from reference gene primer amplification. The protocol was immunoSEQ multiplex PCR, while the TCRdb copy is restricted to in-frame clones and leaves out a portion. That table is the source of V, J and clone size, and D and trimming were worked out from the DNA. The sample yields approximately 500,000 clones, 70% to 90% seen once. Germline CDR1 is LNHNV and CDR2 is YYDKDF (reference sequence). The CDR3 has 17 residues. Germline trimming cut 4 bases from V and 1 base from J; bases unmatched to any gene: 11. The chain recombines TRBV15 with TRBJ2-7; 9 nucleotides agree with TRBD1. This clonotype was sampled from a human donor in a cohort sampled during active COVID-19. The sequencing sample was made of peripheral blood. The CDR3: CATSIEKQTGGSYEQYF. For the CDR3, the DNA is TGTGCCACCAGCATAGAAAAGCAGACAGGGGGGTCCTACGAGCAGTACTTC.